The present T cell receptor (beta chain) was sequenced within a study of neurological immune-mediated disorders. Findings of the study overall: The greatest TCR clonal expansion appeared in HTLV-1-associated myelopathy and the smallest, falling below healthy controls, in multiple sclerosis.

This clonotype was picked up many times. Its antigen is not known. Sorted libraries were made with some 1 million CD4+ or CD8+ T cells. The authors made cDNA by 5'RACE with 10-nucleotide random UMIs. Every sequencing run produced over 170 million TCR-beta sequences, and the sequences from any one run covered 15-18 subjects. MiXCR was run by TCRdb on the 5' RACE reads, yielding one entry per CDR3 protein. The data contain tens of thousands of distinct CDR3 sequences, just under 7.5% of them singletons. Germline CDR1 reads SNHLY; CDR2 reads FYNNEI. This CDR3 is 13 amino acids long. Trimming took 4 bases from V and 2 from J; bases not matched to a gene: 0.

The TCR sequence derives from a man aged 45-60 years in good health. The specimen sequenced was CD4+ T cells from blood. The chain combines TRBV2 with TRBJ2-7, with TRBD1 identical over 9 bases. The CDR3 is CASSGDRAYEQYF. CDR3 coding DNA: TGTGCCAGCAGTGGGGACAGGGCCTACGAGCAGTACTTC.